These T cell receptor beta chains were read from a single sample in a study of cytomegalovirus exposure and HLA in healthy donors. Produced via immunoSEQ multiplex PCR; TCRdb's table is partial and in-frame only. The table includes 50,000 to 65,000 clones, 95% detected once. Sequencing input: PBMCs. These receptor sequences come from a woman between 18 and 30 years old in good health and CMV-seropositive. The CDR3 runs from the conserved cysteine through the conserved F or W. D genes are given only for firm matches. Some rows mark clone size as missing; the rest say once, few, many or name a class of expanded clone.

D gene: TRBD2
J gene: TRBJ2-3
V gene: TRBV27
clone size: NA
CDR3 DNA: TGTGCCAGCAGTTTCATAGGACTAGGAAGCACAGATACGCAGTATTTT
CDR3 protein: CASSFIGLGSTDTQYF

D gene: TRBD2
J gene: TRBJ2-5
V gene: TRBV28
clone size: NA
CDR3 DNA: TGTGCCAGCATCGGATTGCGGGCTAGCGGGAGGGCACGAGAGACCCAGTACTTC
CDR3 protein: CASIGLRASGRARETQYF

D gene: NA
J gene: TRBJ2-7
V gene: TRBV7-9
clone size: NA
CDR3 DNA: TGTGCCAGCAGGTTCGGACACCTCTACGAGCAGTACTTC
CDR3 protein: CASRFGHLYEQYF

D gene: NA
J gene: TRBJ2-3
V gene: TRBV14
clone size: NA
CDR3 DNA: TGTGCCAGCAGCCCCAGACACGTCGATACGCAGTATTTT
CDR3 protein: CASSPRHVDTQYF

D gene: NA
J gene: TRBJ2-3
V gene: TRBV9
clone size: NA
CDR3 DNA: TGTGCCAGCAGCGTAGATGGGACTCCTACCACAGATACGCAGTATTTT
CDR3 protein: CASSVDGTPTTDTQYF

D gene: NA
J gene: TRBJ2-2
V gene: TRBV5-1
clone size: NA
CDR3 DNA: TGCGCCAGCAGCTTGGTTCAGGGTGGGACCGGGGAGCTGTTTTTT
CDR3 protein: CASSLVQGGTGELFF

D gene: NA
J gene: TRBJ2-6
V gene: TRBV9
clone size: NA
CDR3 DNA: TGTGCCAGCAGCGTAGGAGGGGGCTCTGGGGCCAACGTCCTGACTTTC
CDR3 protein: CASSVGGGSGANVLTF

D gene: NA
J gene: TRBJ1-1
V gene: TRBV2
clone size: NA
CDR3 DNA: TGTGCCAGCAGTGTCATAGCAGGGAACCCTGAAGCTTTCTTT
CDR3 protein: CASSVIAGNPEAFF

D gene: NA
J gene: TRBJ1-5
V gene: TRBV27
clone size: many
CDR3 DNA: TGTGCCAGCGGCAATATTAGGGGTAGTGGTCAGCCCCAGCATTTT
CDR3 protein: CASGNIRGSGQPQHF

D gene: TRBD1
J gene: TRBJ1-4
V gene: TRBV11-2
clone size: NA
CDR3 DNA: TGTGCCAGCAGTGCCCTCTTAAGGACAGGTGATGAAAAACTGTTTTTT
CDR3 protein: CASSALLRTGDEKLFF

D gene: NA
J gene: TRBJ2-1
V gene: TRBV6-4
clone size: NA
CDR3 DNA: TGTGCCAGCAGTGATAGCGCTAAAGGCGGCAATGAGCAGTTCTTC
CDR3 protein: CASSDSAKGGNEQFF

D gene: TRBD2
J gene: TRBJ2-7
V gene: TRBV25-1
clone size: NA
CDR3 DNA: TGTGCCAGCAGCGAGTTGACGGGAGGGCGAGGCGAGCAGTACTTC
CDR3 protein: CASSELTGGRGEQYF

D gene: TRBD1
J gene: TRBJ1-1
V gene: TRBV6-5
clone size: NA
CDR3 DNA: TGTGCCAGCAGGAGGGGACAGGGGGACACTGAAGCTTTCTTT
CDR3 protein: CASRRGQGDTEAFF

D gene: NA
J gene: TRBJ1-5
V gene: TRBV19
clone size: few
CDR3 DNA: TGTGCCAGTAGTCCCAGACAGTATCAGCCCCAGCATTTT
CDR3 protein: CASSPRQYQPQHF

D gene: TRBD1
J gene: TRBJ1-4
V gene: TRBV19
clone size: NA
CDR3 DNA: TGTGCCAGTATAAGGACAGGCGGGGCAACTAATGAAAAACTGTTTTTT
CDR3 protein: CASIRTGGATNEKLFF

D gene: NA
J gene: TRBJ2-7
V gene: TRBV11-2
clone size: NA
CDR3 DNA: TGTGCCAGCAGCTCTCTAGCGAACGAGCAGTACTTC
CDR3 protein: CASSSLANEQYF

D gene: NA
J gene: TRBJ2-7
V gene: TRBV19
clone size: NA
CDR3 DNA: TGTGCCAGTAGTATCCCGTCCAGGTCCTACGAGCAGTACTTC
CDR3 protein: CASSIPSRSYEQYF

D gene: NA
J gene: TRBJ1-6
V gene: TRBV6-6
clone size: NA
CDR3 DNA: TGTGCCAGCAGGAGGGTTGCGGGATCACCCCTCCACTTT
CDR3 protein: CASRRVAGSPLHF

D gene: NA
J gene: TRBJ2-2
V gene: TRBV6-5
clone size: once
CDR3 DNA: TGTGCCAGCAGTTACGACGGGGGGCTCCCCGGGGAGCTGTTTTTT
CDR3 protein: CASSYDGGLPGELFF

D gene: TRBD2
J gene: TRBJ2-5
V gene: TRBV7-2
clone size: NA
CDR3 DNA: TGTGCCAGCAGGCCTAGCGGGGGGGATGTAGAGACCCAGTACTTC
CDR3 protein: CASRPSGGDVETQYF

D gene: TRBD1
J gene: TRBJ1-1
V gene: TRBV28
clone size: NA
CDR3 DNA: TGTGCCAGCACCCGACAGGGGCGCACTGAAGCTTTCTTT
CDR3 protein: CASTRQGRTEAFF

D gene: TRBD2
J gene: TRBJ2-3
V gene: TRBV9
clone size: NA
CDR3 DNA: TGTGCCAGCAGCGTAGGAACTAGCGGGGGAGATACGCAGTATTTT
CDR3 protein: CASSVGTSGGDTQYF

D gene: NA
J gene: TRBJ2-7
V gene: TRBV15
clone size: NA
CDR3 DNA: TGTGCCACCAGCTTCGAAGGGGGAACCTACGAGCAGTACTTC
CDR3 protein: CATSFEGGTYEQYF

D gene: NA
J gene: TRBJ2-7
V gene: TRBV2
clone size: NA
CDR3 DNA: TGTGCCAGCAATGTACAGGAGAGCCCCTACGAGCAGTACTTC
CDR3 protein: CASNVQESPYEQYF

D gene: NA
J gene: TRBJ2-6
V gene: TRBV21-1
clone size: NA
CDR3 DNA: TGTGCCAGCAGCACAAGACCGACTAGCGGGAGGACGAAAGGGGCCAACGTCCTGACTTTC
CDR3 protein: CASSTRPTSGRTKGANVLTF

D gene: NA
J gene: TRBJ1-1
V gene: TRBV19
clone size: NA
CDR3 DNA: TGTGCCAGTAACAGGGACACTGAAGCTTTCTTT
CDR3 protein: CASNRDTEAFF

D gene: TRBD2
J gene: TRBJ2-7
V gene: TRBV6-5
clone size: few
CDR3 DNA: TGTGCCAGCAGTTATGTAGCCGGGACTAGCGGCTACGAGCAGTACTTC
CDR3 protein: CASSYVAGTSGYEQYF

D gene: NA
J gene: TRBJ2-7
V gene: TRBV5-6
clone size: NA
CDR3 DNA: TGTGCCAGCAGCTTGGCGGGGCGGGGGCCCTCCTACGAGCAGTACTTC
CDR3 protein: CASSLAGRGPSYEQYF

D gene: TRBD2
J gene: TRBJ2-3
V gene: TRBV5-1
clone size: NA
CDR3 DNA: TGCGCCAGCAGCTTGGCCCCGGGAGGGCCCCCAGATACGCAGTATTTT
CDR3 protein: CASSLAPGGPPDTQYF

D gene: NA
J gene: TRBJ1-2
V gene: TRBV2
clone size: few
CDR3 DNA: TGTGCCAGCGGAGTCGGGCAGGGCAGGGTTTCTGGCTACACCTTC
CDR3 protein: CASGVGQGRVSGYTF

D gene: TRBD1
J gene: TRBJ2-7
V gene: TRBV4-1
clone size: NA
CDR3 DNA: TGCGCCAGCAGCCAGAAGGGACAGGGTGTCTCCTACGAGCAGTACTTC
CDR3 protein: CASSQKGQGVSYEQYF

D gene: NA
J gene: TRBJ2-1
V gene: TRBV7-2
clone size: NA
CDR3 DNA: TGTGCCAGCAGCTTAGGACGGGACAATGAGCAGTTCTTC
CDR3 protein: CASSLGRDNEQFF

D gene: NA
J gene: TRBJ2-1
V gene: TRBV5-6
clone size: NA
CDR3 DNA: TGTGCCAGCATCGCGAGACGCGGGTTGGGTAATGAGCAGTTCTTC
CDR3 protein: CASIARRGLGNEQFF

D gene: NA
J gene: TRBJ1-4
V gene: TRBV6-5
clone size: NA
CDR3 DNA: TGTGCCAGCAGTTACAAGGGAGGTAATGAAAAACTGTTTTTT
CDR3 protein: CASSYKGGNEKLFF